The sequence of this TCR beta chain was determined in a study of shared clonotypes between healthy human individuals. Study-level points and caveats: The study found lower generation probabilities in non-shared clonotypes than in those shared by all four donors. Clonotype sharing among donors, it was expected, would be affected by sequencing depth.

This CDR3 region has 14 residues. The V gene lost 3 bases and the J gene lost 5 bases, with 13 bases spanning the gap. CDR1 is SGHTA and CDR2 is FQGNSA in the germline V gene. A word on this clone: The antigen is unknown.

Within Nashville, Tennessee resided all donors, each a Caucasian adult. The split of CD4+ cells yielded CD45RA+ naive and CD45RA-negative memory subsets. Libraries were prepared by immunoSEQ multiplex PCR; TCRdb keeps only in-frame clonotypes and omits some of them. The top ten clones hold around 0.38% of a sample with under 2.5 million clones, about nine tenths of them seen once. This sequence originates from a man between 18 and 29 years old in good health. Some clones in this sample may be carry-over from other donors' samples. The chain carries TRBV7-2 and TRBJ1-1, with TRBD1 as a possible D gene (5 bases). Sequenced material: naive CD4+ T cells from PBMCs. Subset noted: CD45RA+ positively selected. The CDR3 DNA follows: TGTGCCAGCAGCTTGTTATCGGGGGGAACTGAAGCTTTCTTT. Translated, it gives CASSLLSGGTEAFF.